Shown below are 8 T cell receptor beta chains from a single sample sequenced in a study of T cell clonality in common variable immunodeficiency. Findings and caveats of the study: In common variable immunodeficiency, TCR beta chains reportedly carried fewer deletions and N-nucleotide insertions.

Sequencing used immunoSEQ multiplex PCR; TCRdb keeps in-frame clones, though not all of them. This sample carries tens of thousands of clones, none of them present only once. These receptors have no identified antigens. Sequencing used peripheral blood mononuclear cells. Receptor source: a human donor with common variable immunodeficiency.

This clone was found a few times. The CDR3 extends 3 residues past the end of the read, so its final part is completed from the germline J gene. The chain links TRBV7-9 to TRBJ1-2, with 8 bases fitting TRBD1. The CDR3 loop spans 14 amino acids. With V trimmed by 5 bases and J by 4 bases, 6 bases remained unmatched. Per germline, CDR1 SEHNR and CDR2 FQNEAQ (reference sequence). The CDR3 DNA, read in part, is TGTGCCAGCAGCCTGACAGGGGCCCTCTATGGC. This sequence encodes CASSLTGALYG. The full-length CDR3 reads as CASSLTGALYGYTF.

CDR3 in amino acids: CASSLSGAGTYEQYF. CDR3 bases read: TGTGCCAGCAGCTTGAGTGGGGCAGGGACCTACGAG. The V and J genes are TRBV7-9 and TRBJ2-7; tentative D call: TRBD1 (5 bases). The CDR3 is cut off 3 residues early in the read; its end comes from the germline J gene. The CDR3 runs 15 residues. Trimming removed 3 bases from V and 2 bases from J, with 14 bases in between. The germline gives CDR1 SEHNR, CDR2 FQNEAQ (reference sequence).

For this clone: The CDR3 end lies 3 residues beyond the end of the read and is filled in from the germline J gene. The chain joins TRBV19 to TRBJ1-1, with a weak D call TRBD1 (5 bases). V dropped 4 bases and J dropped 4 bases, with 13 bases sitting between them. CDR1 is LNHDA and CDR2 is SQIVND in the germline V gene (reference sequence). The CDR3 runs to 14 residues. CDR3 loop: CASSRGGKGTEAFF. The covered CDR3 bases are TGTGCCAGTAGTAGGGGGGGGAAGGGCACTGAA.

Of note for this clone: The DNA ends 3 residues before the CDR3 does, and the rest of the CDR3 is filled in from the germline J gene. The genes are TRBV19 and TRBJ2-1; maybe TRBD2 (6 bases). CDR1 is LNHDA, CDR2 SQIVND, per germline (reference sequence). V was clipped by 6 bases and J by 6 bases, with 12 bases between them. The CDR3 runs 13 residues. The part of the CDR3 DNA that was read is TGTGCCAGTAGCCTGGACTATCGCAATGAG. Translating gives CASSLDYRNE. The full CDR3 sequence reads CASSLDYRNEQFF.

This clone was observed many times. Coverage ceases 3 residues before the CDR3 finishes, and the germline J gene fills in the end. The genes are TRBV18 and TRBJ1-2; no clear D gene. In germline, CDR1 is KGHSH, CDR2 LQKENI. The CDR3 spans 15 residues. Trimming stripped 4 bases from V and 0 bases from J, with 12 bases between. The CDR3 bases that were read are TGTGCCAGCTCACTCTCAGAACAAGCTAACTATGGC. Translating it yields CASSLSEQANYG. The full CDR3 protein reads CASSLSEQANYGYTF.

In its sample, this clone was seen many times. Read data end 3 residues before the CDR3 end; the end is taken from the germline J gene. The genes are TRBV20-1 and TRBJ1-1, with TRBD1 matching over 10 bases. V was pared by 4 bases and J by 4 bases, with 3 bases of the junction left unmatched. The V gene's germline CDR1 is DFQATT and CDR2 SNEGSKA (reference sequence). This CDR3 has 13 amino acids. CDR3: CSATRDRGTEAFF. CDR3 bases read: TGCAGTGCTACCCGGGACAGGGGCACTGAA.

This clone appeared many times. The read finishes 3 residues shy of the CDR3 end, and the germline J gene is used to complete it. The V and J genes are TRBV30 and TRBJ1-5; D might be TRBD1 (5 bases). V was pared by 1 base and J by 3 bases, with 7 bases between. The CDR3 loop spans 13 amino acids. Germline assignment: CDR1 GTSNPN and CDR2 SVGIG (reference sequence). Incomplete CDR3 DNA: TGTGCCTGGAGTGCGACAGACAATCAGCCC. Its translation: CAWSATDNQP. The whole CDR3 protein reads CAWSATDNQPQHF.

This clone has just a few counts. One end of the junction fails to match germline, which may point to a read error. The read stops 3 residues short of the end of the CDR3; the missing end is completed from the germline J gene. J is TRBJ2-3 and V is TRBV7-7; TRBD1 aligns across 8 bases. The CDR3 totals 15 residues. CDR1 is SSHAT and CDR2 is FNYEAQ in the germline V gene (reference sequence). The CDR3 bases that were read are TGTGCTAGCAGCTTAGGAGGGACAGGAACGGATACG. Protein product: CASSLGGTGTDT. The CDR3 reads in full as CASSLGGTGTDTQYF.